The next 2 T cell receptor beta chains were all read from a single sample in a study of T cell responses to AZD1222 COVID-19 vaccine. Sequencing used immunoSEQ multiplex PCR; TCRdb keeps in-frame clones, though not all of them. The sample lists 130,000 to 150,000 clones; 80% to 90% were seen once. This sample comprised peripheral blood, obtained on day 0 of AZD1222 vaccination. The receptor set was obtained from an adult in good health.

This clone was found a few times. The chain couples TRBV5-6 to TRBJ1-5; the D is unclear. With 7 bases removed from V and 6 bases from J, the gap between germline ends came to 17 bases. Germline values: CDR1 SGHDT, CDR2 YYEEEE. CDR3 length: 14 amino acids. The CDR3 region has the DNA TGTGCCAGCCTCCGAGCCGGGGAAACTCAGCCCCAGCATTTT. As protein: CASLRAGETQPQHF.

CDR3 sequence (DNA): TGTGCCAGCAGCCAAGATAACAGGAAAAACTATGGCTACACCTTC. It encodes CASSQDNRKNYGYTF. V and J are TRBV3-1 (or the pseudogene TRBV3-2) and TRBJ1-2, with TRBD1 as a possible D gene (5 bases). With 0 bases removed from V and 2 bases from J, the gap between germline ends came to 10 bases. This CDR3 is built from 15 residues. From germline, CDR1 is LGHDT and CDR2 YNNKEL (reference sequence).